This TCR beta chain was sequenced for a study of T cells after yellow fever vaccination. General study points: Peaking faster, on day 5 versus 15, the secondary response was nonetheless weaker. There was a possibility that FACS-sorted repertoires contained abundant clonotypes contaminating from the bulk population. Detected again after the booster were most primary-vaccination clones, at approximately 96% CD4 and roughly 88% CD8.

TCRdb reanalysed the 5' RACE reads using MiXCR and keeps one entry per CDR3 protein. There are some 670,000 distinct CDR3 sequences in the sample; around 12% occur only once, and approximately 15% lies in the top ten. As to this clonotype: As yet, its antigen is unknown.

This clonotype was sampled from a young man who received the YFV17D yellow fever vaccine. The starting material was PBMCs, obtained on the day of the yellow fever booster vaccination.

In DNA form, the CDR3 reads TGTGCCAGCAGCCAAGGACAGTACGCTGAAGCTTTCTTT. Protein: CASSQGQYAEAFF. The chain is built from TRBV7-2 and TRBJ1-1; maybe TRBD1 (6 bases). Germline V gene sequence: CDR1 SGHTA, CDR2 FQGNSA. The CDR3 extends over 13 amino acids. V lost 5 bases and J lost 6, with 13 bases in between.